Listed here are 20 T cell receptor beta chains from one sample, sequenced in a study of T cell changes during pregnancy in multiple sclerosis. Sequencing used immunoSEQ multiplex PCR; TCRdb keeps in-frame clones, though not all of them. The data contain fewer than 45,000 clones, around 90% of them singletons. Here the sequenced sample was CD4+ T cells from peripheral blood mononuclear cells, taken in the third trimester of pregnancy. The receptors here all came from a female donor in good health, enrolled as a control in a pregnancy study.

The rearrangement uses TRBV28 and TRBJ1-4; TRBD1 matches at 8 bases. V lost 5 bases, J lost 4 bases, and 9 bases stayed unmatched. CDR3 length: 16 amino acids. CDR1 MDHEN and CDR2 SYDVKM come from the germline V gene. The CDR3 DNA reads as TGTGCCAGCAGTCTCTACGGGACAGGCAATAATGAAAAACTGTTTTTT. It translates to CASSLYGTGNNEKLFF.

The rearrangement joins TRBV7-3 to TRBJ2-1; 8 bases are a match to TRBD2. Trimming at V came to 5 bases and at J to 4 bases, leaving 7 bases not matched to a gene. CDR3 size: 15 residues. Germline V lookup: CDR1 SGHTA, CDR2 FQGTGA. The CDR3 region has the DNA TGTGCCAGCAGCCCACCCGGACTAGCTTACAATGAGCAGTTCTTC. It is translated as CASSPPGLAYNEQFF.

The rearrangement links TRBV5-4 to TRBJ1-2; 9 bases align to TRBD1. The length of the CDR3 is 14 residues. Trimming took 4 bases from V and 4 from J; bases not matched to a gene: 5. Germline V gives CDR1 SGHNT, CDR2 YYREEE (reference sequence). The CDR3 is CASSRRQGGYGYTF. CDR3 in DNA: TGTGCCAGCAGCCGACGACAGGGGGGCTATGGCTACACCTTC.

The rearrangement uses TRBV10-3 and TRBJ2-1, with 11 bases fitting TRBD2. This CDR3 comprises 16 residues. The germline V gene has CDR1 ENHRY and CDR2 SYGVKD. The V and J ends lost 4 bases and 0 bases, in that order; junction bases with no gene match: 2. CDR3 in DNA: TGTGCCATCAGTGCCACTAGCGGGGGCTCCTACAATGAGCAGTTCTTC. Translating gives CAISATSGGSYNEQFF.

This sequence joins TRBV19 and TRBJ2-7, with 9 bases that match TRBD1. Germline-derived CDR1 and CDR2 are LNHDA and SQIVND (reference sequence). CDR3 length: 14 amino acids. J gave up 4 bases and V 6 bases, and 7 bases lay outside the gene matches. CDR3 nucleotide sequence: TGTGCCAGTAGCCCACAGGGGGCGCTTTACGAGCAGTACTTC. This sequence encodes CASSPQGALYEQYF.

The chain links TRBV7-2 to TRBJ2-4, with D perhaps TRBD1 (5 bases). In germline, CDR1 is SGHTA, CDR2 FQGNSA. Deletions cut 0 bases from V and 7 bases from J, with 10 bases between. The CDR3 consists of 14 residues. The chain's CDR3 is CASSLAAGQNIQYF. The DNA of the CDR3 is TGTGCCAGCAGCTTAGCCGCAGGGCAGAACATTCAGTACTTC.

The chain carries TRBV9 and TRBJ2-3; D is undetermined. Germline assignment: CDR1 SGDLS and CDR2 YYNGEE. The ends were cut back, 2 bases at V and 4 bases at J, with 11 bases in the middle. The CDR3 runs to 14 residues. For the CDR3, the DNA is TGTGCCAGCAGCGTGTCATCTAGGTCAGATACGCAGTATTTT. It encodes CASSVSSRSDTQYF.

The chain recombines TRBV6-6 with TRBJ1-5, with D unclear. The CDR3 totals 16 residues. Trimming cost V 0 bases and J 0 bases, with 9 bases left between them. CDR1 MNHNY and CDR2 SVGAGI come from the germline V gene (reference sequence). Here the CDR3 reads CASSYSNTFSNQPQHF. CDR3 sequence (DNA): TGTGCCAGCAGTTACTCGAACACATTTAGCAATCAGCCCCAGCATTTT.

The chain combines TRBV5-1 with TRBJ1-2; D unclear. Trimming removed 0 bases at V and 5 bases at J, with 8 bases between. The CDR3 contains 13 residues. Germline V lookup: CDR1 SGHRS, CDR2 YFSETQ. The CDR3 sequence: CASSLDSGYGYTF. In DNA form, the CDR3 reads TGCGCCAGCAGCTTGGACTCGGGGTATGGCTACACCTTC.

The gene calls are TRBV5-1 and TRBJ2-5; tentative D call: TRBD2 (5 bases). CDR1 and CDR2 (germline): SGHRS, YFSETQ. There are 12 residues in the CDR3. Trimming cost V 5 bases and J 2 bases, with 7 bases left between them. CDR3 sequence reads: CASSPGQETQYF. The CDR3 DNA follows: TGCGCCAGCAGTCCGGGACAAGAGACCCAGTACTTC.

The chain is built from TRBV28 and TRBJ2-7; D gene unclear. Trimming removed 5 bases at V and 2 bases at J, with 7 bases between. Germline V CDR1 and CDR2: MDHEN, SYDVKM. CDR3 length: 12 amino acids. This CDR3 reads CASSPVTYEQYF. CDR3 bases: TGTGCCAGCAGTCCGGTTACCTACGAGCAGTACTTC.

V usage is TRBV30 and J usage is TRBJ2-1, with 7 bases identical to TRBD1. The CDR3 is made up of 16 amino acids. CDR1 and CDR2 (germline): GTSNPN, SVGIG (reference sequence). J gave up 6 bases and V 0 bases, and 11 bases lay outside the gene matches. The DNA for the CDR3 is TGTGCCTGGAGTGTAAGGGGCCTACAGGGGTTCAATGAGCAGTTCTTC. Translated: CAWSVRGLQGFNEQFF.

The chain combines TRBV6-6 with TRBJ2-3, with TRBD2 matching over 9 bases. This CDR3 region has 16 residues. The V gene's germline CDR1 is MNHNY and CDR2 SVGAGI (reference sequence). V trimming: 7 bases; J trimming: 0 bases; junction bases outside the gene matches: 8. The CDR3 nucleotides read TGTGCCAGCAATGATAGCGGGGGCCCTAGCACAGATACGCAGTATTTT. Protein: CASNDSGGPSTDTQYF.

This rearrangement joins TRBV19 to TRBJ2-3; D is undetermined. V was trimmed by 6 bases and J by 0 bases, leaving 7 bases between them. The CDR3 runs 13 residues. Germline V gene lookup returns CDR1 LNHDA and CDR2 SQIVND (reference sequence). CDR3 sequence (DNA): TGTGCCAGTAGCCGCGTCAGCACAGATACGCAGTATTTT. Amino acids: CASSRVSTDTQYF.

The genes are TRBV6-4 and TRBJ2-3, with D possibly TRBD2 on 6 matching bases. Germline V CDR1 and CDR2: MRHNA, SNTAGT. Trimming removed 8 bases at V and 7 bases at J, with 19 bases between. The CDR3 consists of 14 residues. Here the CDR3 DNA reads TGTGCCAGCGCCCCGGGAGTGACCGGTAATACGCAGTATTTT. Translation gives CASAPGVTGNTQYF.

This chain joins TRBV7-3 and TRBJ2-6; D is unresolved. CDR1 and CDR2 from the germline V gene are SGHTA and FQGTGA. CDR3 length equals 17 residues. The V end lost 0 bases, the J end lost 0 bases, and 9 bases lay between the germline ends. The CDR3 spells CASSLTPSGSGANVLTF. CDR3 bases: TGTGCCAGCAGCTTAACGCCCTCGGGCTCTGGGGCCAACGTCCTGACTTTC.

CDR3 residues: CSVGGRDRADEQYF. The DNA for the CDR3 is TGCAGCGTTGGGGGCCGGGACAGGGCGGACGAGCAGTACTTC. The V and J genes are TRBV29-1 and TRBJ2-7; 9 bases map to TRBD1. This CDR3 contains 14 residues. The trim removed 4 bases at V and 5 bases at J, leaving 9 bases unmatched. In germline, CDR1 is SQVTM, CDR2 ANQGSEA.

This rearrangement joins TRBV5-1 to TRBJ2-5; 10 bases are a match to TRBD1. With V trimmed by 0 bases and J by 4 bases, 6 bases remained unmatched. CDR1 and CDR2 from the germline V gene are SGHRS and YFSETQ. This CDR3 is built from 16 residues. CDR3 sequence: CASSLARTGGGETQYF. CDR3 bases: TGCGCCAGCAGCTTGGCCCGGACAGGGGGTGGAGAGACCCAGTACTTC.

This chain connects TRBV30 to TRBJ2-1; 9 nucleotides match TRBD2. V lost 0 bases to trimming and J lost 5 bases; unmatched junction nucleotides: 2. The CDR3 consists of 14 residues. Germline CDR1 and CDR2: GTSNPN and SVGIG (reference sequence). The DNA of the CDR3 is TGTGCCTGGAGTGTGACTAGCGGCCACAATGAGCAGTTCTTC. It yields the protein CAWSVTSGHNEQFF. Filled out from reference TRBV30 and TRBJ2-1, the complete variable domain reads SQTIHQWPATLVQPVGSPLSLECTVEGTSNPNLYWYRQAAGRGLQLLFYSVGIGQISSEVPQNLSASRPQDRQFILSSKKLLLSDSGFYLCAWSVTSGHNEQFFGPGTRLTVL.

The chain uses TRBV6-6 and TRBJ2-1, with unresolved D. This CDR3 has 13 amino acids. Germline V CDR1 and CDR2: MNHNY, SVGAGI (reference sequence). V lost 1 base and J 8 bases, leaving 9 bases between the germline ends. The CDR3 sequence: CASSYLVTHEQFF. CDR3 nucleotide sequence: TGTGCCAGCAGTTACTTAGTCACCCATGAGCAGTTCTTC.